The next 29 T cell receptor beta chains were all read from a single sample in a study of cytomegalovirus exposure and HLA in healthy donors. The PCR made use of 60 Vbeta and 13 Jbeta primers. The table came from immunoSEQ multiplex PCR; TCRdb's copy has only in-frame clones and leaves some out. Of more than 80,000 clones listed, about 70% are singletons. What was sequenced was PBMCs. These receptors all stem from a boy aged 5-17 years in good health and CMV-seronegative.

The V gene is TRBV7-9, the J gene TRBJ2-7, with 9 bases aligning to TRBD2. The CDR3 has 14 residues. V lost 6 bases to trimming and J lost 0 bases; unmatched junction nucleotides: 3. Germline-derived CDR1 and CDR2 are SEHNR and FQNEAQ (reference sequence). CDR3 bases: TGTGCCAGCAGGGAAGCGGGAGGCTCCTACGAGCAGTACTTC. Encoded protein: CASREAGGSYEQYF.

This clone was recorded only once. The chain combines TRBV9 with TRBJ1-1; 7 bases are a match to TRBD1. V gave up 2 bases and J gave up 3 bases; unmatched junction bases: 4. The CDR3 length is 14 residues. Germline-derived CDR1 and CDR2 are SGDLS and YYNGEE. This CDR3 is CASSVGQGDTEAFF. CDR3 in DNA: TGTGCCAGCAGCGTCGGGCAGGGGGACACTGAAGCTTTCTTT.

The chain joins TRBV27 to TRBJ1-2, with 9 bases fitting TRBD1. V was pared by 1 base and J by 6 bases, with 6 bases of the junction left unmatched. The CDR3 runs to 15 residues. Germline lookup yields CDR1 MNHEY and CDR2 SMNVEV (reference sequence). The CDR3 nucleotides read TGTGCCAGCAGTTTATTAGGGACAGGGTGGAATGGCTACACCTTC. Its protein is CASSLLGTGWNGYTF.

V usage is TRBV15 and J usage is TRBJ2-7; TRBD2 agrees at 10 bases. Trimming removed 4 bases from V and 2 bases from J; junction bases left unmatched: 2. Germline-derived CDR1 and CDR2 are LNHNV and YYDKDF (reference sequence). The CDR3 is made up of 14 amino acids. The CDR3 is CATSIAGGPYEQYF. DNA for the CDR3: TGTGCCACCAGCATAGCGGGGGGACCCTACGAGCAGTACTTC.

The chain joins TRBV7-8 to TRBJ1-4, with D possibly matching TRBD1 (6 bases). Trimming pared 1 base from V and 0 bases from J, leaving 15 bases between. Germline V gene data show CDR1 as SGHVS and CDR2 as FQNEAQ. The CDR3 totals 18 residues. In DNA, the CDR3 is TGTGCCAGCAGCTTAGGATACAGGGCCATTGCAACTAATGAAAAACTGTTTTTT. Its protein product is CASSLGYRAIATNEKLFF. Complete variable domain (other parts from reference TRBV7-8 and TRBJ1-4): GAGVSQSPRYKVAKRGQDVALRCDPISGHVSLFWYQQALGQGPEFLTYFQNEAQLDKSGLPSDRFFAERPEGSVSTLKIQRTQQEDSAVYLCASSLGYRAIATNEKLFFGSGTQLSVL.

The chain uses TRBV28 and TRBJ1-1; no reliable D call. Deletions cut 4 bases from V and 7 bases from J, with 7 bases between. CDR3 size: 11 residues. CDR1 MDHEN and CDR2 SYDVKM come from the germline V gene. Here the CDR3 reads CASSSPGEAFF. The CDR3 DNA reads as TGTGCCAGCAGTTCCCCGGGTGAAGCTTTCTTT.

V is TRBV30 and J is TRBJ2-7, with 7 bases fitting TRBD1. After removal of 0 bases from V and 4 bases from J, the junction contained 12 bases not matched to a gene. The CDR3 covers 16 residues. Germline CDR1 GTSNPN, CDR2 SVGIG (reference sequence). The CDR3 protein is CAWSVQGNPGLYEQYF. Written as DNA, the CDR3 is TGTGCCTGGAGTGTACAGGGGAACCCGGGGTTATACGAGCAGTACTTC.

V gene TRBV10-3 combines with J gene TRBJ2-7; 10 bases agree with TRBD1. The germline gives CDR1 ENHRY, CDR2 SYGVKD. This CDR3 is built from 14 residues. Unmatched junction bases numbered 5, after V lost 6 bases and J lost 3 bases. For the CDR3, the DNA is TGTGCCATCAGGACCGGGACAGGGGACTACGAGCAGTACTTC. Its protein is CAIRTGTGDYEQYF.

The V and J genes are TRBV5-1 and TRBJ1-2; D remains unclear. Germline CDR1 reads SGHRS; CDR2 reads YFSETQ. CDR3 size: 14 residues. V was cut by 3 bases and J by 2 bases, with 11 bases left in between. CDR3 sequence (DNA): TGCGCCAGCAGCTCCAAGGAGCCCAACTATGGCTACACCTTC. Amino acids: CASSSKEPNYGYTF.

The genes are TRBV23-1 and TRBJ2-7; 7 bases align to TRBD2. TRBV23-1 is given ORF status, its function remaining uncertain. V gave up 4 bases and J gave up 0 bases; unmatched junction bases: 9. The CDR3 totals 16 residues. The CDR3 loop is CASSLWGLPNSYEQYF. The CDR3 nucleotides read TGCGCCAGCAGTCTATGGGGACTACCAAACTCCTACGAGCAGTACTTC.

This chain joins TRBV6-5 and TRBJ1-6; 10 nucleotides line up with TRBD1. Unmatched junction bases numbered 8, after V lost 6 bases and J lost 9 bases. Per germline, CDR1 MNHEY and CDR2 SVGAGI. This CDR3 region has 15 residues. CDR3 loop: CASSLGQGYRSPLHF. CDR3 DNA: TGTGCCAGCAGCCTGGGACAGGGGTATCGTTCACCCCTCCACTTT.

The V call is TRBV18, the J call TRBJ2-2; TRBD1 might be the D (5 bases). Trimming left V 5 bases short and J 3 bases short, with 10 bases between. Germline lookup yields CDR1 KGHSH and CDR2 LQKENI. The CDR3 is 14 amino acids. The CDR3 sequence is CASSSRQYTGELFF. In DNA form, the CDR3 reads TGTGCCAGCTCATCCCGACAGTACACCGGGGAGCTGTTTTTT.

V and J are TRBV10-3 and TRBJ1-5; D is unresolved. Trimming stripped 3 bases from V and 5 bases from J, with 11 bases between. The CDR3 runs 14 residues. Germline-derived CDR1 and CDR2 are ENHRY and SYGVKD. The CDR3 DNA reads as TGTGCCATCAGTGACGTGAGCTCCTATCAGCCCCAGCATTTT. Protein product: CAISDVSSYQPQHF.

The V and J genes are TRBV2 and TRBJ1-2; D ambiguous. CDR3 length equals 14 residues. Looked up from germline, CDR1 is SNHLY and CDR2 is FYNNEI. Between the trimmed V and J ends, which lost 4 bases and 2 bases, there was a span of 11 bases. The DNA of the CDR3 is TGTGCCAGCAGTGGCGACACCACCAACTATGGCTACACCTTC. This translates into CASSGDTTNYGYTF.

J is TRBJ2-5 and V is TRBV29-1; D unclear. Germline CDR1 reads SQVTM; CDR2 reads ANQGSEA. CDR3 size: 12 residues. The ends were cut back, 3 bases at V and 2 bases at J, with 7 bases in the middle. The CDR3 DNA is TGCAGCGTTGAGTACCAGCAAGAGACCCAGTACTTC. Protein sequence: CSVEYQQETQYF.

V usage is TRBV2 and J usage is TRBJ2-1, with TRBD2 matching over 9 bases. CDR3 length equals 14 residues. CDR1 SNHLY and CDR2 FYNNEI come from the germline V gene. Unmatched junction bases numbered 4, after V lost 4 bases and J lost 6 bases. This CDR3 is CASSGGLASNEQFF. The DNA for the CDR3 is TGTGCCAGCAGTGGCGGACTAGCGAGCAATGAGCAGTTCTTC.

The chain uses TRBV12-5 and TRBJ2-1; D is possibly TRBD2 (6 bases). Germline lookup yields CDR1 LGHNT and CDR2 FRNRAP. The V gene lost 1 base and the J gene lost 5 bases, with 12 bases spanning the gap. The CDR3 runs to 15 residues. The CDR3: CASGLGVAAHNEQFF. As DNA, the CDR3 is TGTGCTAGTGGTTTGGGCGTAGCGGCTCACAATGAGCAGTTCTTC.

The chain has TRBV30 and TRBJ2-2; 13 bases fit TRBD2. The junction had 10 bases not matched to a gene; V was cut back by 1 base and J by 5 bases. The CDR3 is 18 amino acids. Germline CDR1 and CDR2: GTSNPN and SVGIG (reference sequence). DNA for the CDR3: TGTGCCTGGAGTGGGGGGCGGACTAGCGGGAGTTTAACCGGGGAGCTGTTTTTT. Its translation is CAWSGGRTSGSLTGELFF.

This clone was counted between two and nine times. The chain couples TRBV4-1 to TRBJ2-6; TRBD1 matches at 9 bases. Germline V CDR1 and CDR2: MGHRA, YSYEKL. V shed 3 bases and J 0 bases; nucleotides not matched to a gene: 18. CDR3 size: 22 residues. The CDR3 DNA reads as TGCGCCAGCAGCCACCCCAGTCCCGGGACAGGGACAGCGATCTCTGGGGCCAACGTCCTGACTTTC. Translating gives CASSHPSPGTGTAISGANVLTF.

The chain is built from TRBV19 and TRBJ1-5, with D perhaps TRBD1 (5 bases). V was shortened by 3 bases and J by 4 bases, with 13 bases between the two germline ends. This CDR3 spans 15 amino acids. Germline V lookup: CDR1 LNHDA, CDR2 SQIVND (reference sequence). The CDR3 nucleotides are TGTGCCAGTAGTATGGAGGGGATCCAGAATCAGCCCCAGCATTTT. Its protein is CASSMEGIQNQPQHF.

This chain links TRBV30 with TRBJ1-1, with 7 nucleotides matching TRBD1. With 5 bases clipped from V and 0 bases from J, the junction kept 9 bases outside the gene matches. Germline V gene data show CDR1 as GTSNPN and CDR2 as SVGIG (reference sequence). The CDR3 loop spans 15 amino acids. The CDR3 DNA follows: TGTGCCTGGGACCGGGACAGTCTCATGAACACTGAAGCTTTCTTT. Translated: CAWDRDSLMNTEAFF. Full variable domain (remainder filled in from reference TRBV30 and TRBJ1-1): SQTIHQWPATLVQPVGSPLSLECTVEGTSNPNLYWYRQAAGRGLQLLFYSVGIGQISSEVPQNLSASRPQDRQFILSSKKLLLSDSGFYLCAWDRDSLMNTEAFFGQGTRLTVV.

The chain couples TRBV4-2 to TRBJ2-7; unclear D gene. Germline values: CDR1 LGHNA, CDR2 YNFKEQ. The CDR3 has 13 residues. Trimming cost V 1 base and J 4 bases, with 8 bases left between them. The CDR3 protein is CASSQVPRYEQYF. In DNA, the CDR3 is TGTGCCAGCAGCCAAGTTCCCCGTTACGAGCAGTACTTC.

This clone has more than one count but fewer than ten. This chain links TRBV28 with TRBJ2-2; perhaps TRBD1 as D (5 bases). CDR1 is MDHEN and CDR2 is SYDVKM in the germline V gene. The CDR3 spans 16 residues. V gave up 6 bases and J gave up 4 bases, with 18 bases separating them. In DNA form, the CDR3 reads TGTGCCAGCAGACCCCCCGCGGCAGGGCGCACCGGGGAGCTGTTTTTT. This codes for CASRPPAAGRTGELFF.

The rearrangement uses TRBV30 and TRBJ2-7; 7 bases agree with TRBD1. V lost 2 bases to trimming and J lost 6 bases; unmatched junction nucleotides: 7. The CDR3 has 13 amino acids. The germline gives CDR1 GTSNPN, CDR2 SVGIG (reference sequence). Here the CDR3 reads CAWSQTGMGEQYF. The CDR3 bases are TGTGCCTGGAGTCAGACAGGGATGGGCGAGCAGTACTTC.

This clone was observed a single time. This chain uses TRBV5-1 with TRBJ1-6; D perhaps matches TRBD1 (6 bases). Per the germline V gene, CDR1 is SGHRS and CDR2 is YFSETQ. This CDR3 comprises 15 residues. Trimming took 5 bases from V and 5 from J, leaving 14 bases between them. For the CDR3, the DNA is TGCGCCAGCAGTCGGGACATTGGAAATAATTCACCCCTCCACTTT. This translates into CASSRDIGNNSPLHF.

The J gene is TRBJ1-1, the V gene TRBV29-1; no clear D. The CDR3 extends over 13 amino acids. V was pared by 4 bases and J by 0 bases, with 9 bases between. The germline V gene encodes CDR1 SQVTM and CDR2 ANQGSEA. For the CDR3, the DNA is TGCAGCGTTGTTCGGGTTCTGAACACTGAAGCTTTCTTT. The encoded protein is CSVVRVLNTEAFF.

This clone was recorded a few times. The chain combines TRBV2 with TRBJ1-3; D ambiguous. The CDR3 covers 13 residues. Looked up from germline, CDR1 is SNHLY and CDR2 is FYNNEI. Trimming took 8 bases from V and 1 from J, leaving 9 bases between them. CDR3 protein: CASSLRSGNTIYF. The CDR3 bases are TGTGCCAGCTCCCTCCGGTCTGGAAACACCATATATTTT.

This chain joins TRBV30 and TRBJ1-1, with D uncertain. This CDR3 is 13 amino acids long. The germline V gene has CDR1 GTSNPN and CDR2 SVGIG (reference sequence). Between the trimmed V and J ends, which lost 3 bases and 10 bases, there was a span of 18 bases. CDR3 nucleotide sequence: TGTGCCTGGAGCGTCCGTGAAGGTGCGGGAGCTTTCTTT. Its protein is CAWSVREGAGAFF.

This clone was counted only a few times. This chain joins TRBV5-1 and TRBJ2-7; 8 positions agree with TRBD1. Germline CDR1 and CDR2: SGHRS and YFSETQ. Trimming cost V 0 bases and J 0 bases; bases outside gene matches: 8. This CDR3 is 17 amino acids long. This CDR3 reads CASSLGAGQVSSYEQYF. The CDR3 DNA follows: TGCGCCAGCAGCTTGGGGGCGGGACAGGTGAGCTCCTACGAGCAGTACTTC.